Shown below are 20 T cell receptor beta chains from a single sample sequenced in a study of breast tumors, draining lymph nodes, adjacent tissues. TCRdb processed the multiplex PCR reads anew with MiXCR; each CDR3 protein has one entry. Of over 100,000 distinct CDR3 sequences in the sample, approximately 20% were seen once. Breast cancer patients provided tissue from their axillary draining lymph nodes. Sequencing input: axillary lymph node tissue. The receptors were sampled from a female donor with breast cancer. Some clones in this sample may be carry-over from other donors' samples.

There are many counts of this clonotype. The chain is built from TRBV10-3 and TRBJ2-2; D might be TRBD1 (5 bases). V was clipped by 10 bases and J by 5 bases, with 20 bases between them. The CDR3 loop spans 15 amino acids. In germline, CDR1 is ENHRY, CDR2 SYGVKD. CDR3 nucleotide sequence: TGTGCCACCCAGGGTAGGGCGGCAGCGACCGGGGAGCTGTTTTTT. Translated: CATQGRAAATGELFF.

Worth noting for this clonotype: A much larger clonotype is one base distant, so this may be a read error. This rearrangement joins TRBV6-1 to TRBJ2-7, with D possibly TRBD1 on 6 matching bases. The CDR3 loop spans 15 amino acids. The germline CDR1 and CDR2 sequences are MNHNS and SASEGT. This CDR3 is CASVSYVQGTYGQYF. The CDR3 DNA reads as TGTGCCAGCGTATCTTACGTACAGGGAACCTACGGGCAGTACTTC.

V and J are TRBV18 and TRBJ2-5; no clear D gene. The germline V gene encodes CDR1 KGHSH and CDR2 LQKENI. This CDR3 has 18 amino acids. The V end lost 6 bases, the J end lost 1 base, and 24 bases lay between the germline ends. The CDR3 spells CASSLGNRLVTAQETQYF. The CDR3 DNA reads TGTGCCAGCTCCTTGGGAAATCGGTTGGTTACAGCCCAAGAGACCCAGTACTTC. Using reference TRBV18 and TRBJ2-5 for the parts outside the CDR3, the full variable domain is NAGVMQNPRHLVRRRGQEARLRCSPMKGHSHVYWYRQLPEEGLKFMVYLQKENIIDESGMPKERFSAEFPKEGPSILRIQQVVRGDSAAYFCASSLGNRLVTAQETQYFGPGTRLLVL.

This clonotype was counted only a few times. V gene TRBV28 combines with J gene TRBJ2-1; tentative D call: TRBD1 (6 bases). Germline V gene lookup returns CDR1 MDHEN and CDR2 SYDVKM. The CDR3 spans 16 residues. V was clipped by 5 bases and J by 3 bases, with 17 bases between them. This chain's CDR3 is CASSHKGVRFYNEQFF. Here the CDR3 DNA reads TGTGCCAGCAGTCACAAGGGGGTCCGTTTCTACAATGAGCAGTTCTTC.

This clonotype was seen repeatedly, ten times or more. The V gene is TRBV29-1, the J gene TRBJ1-5; D is ambiguous. Germline V CDR1 and CDR2: SQVTM, ANQGSEA. The V and J ends lost 4 bases and 4 bases respectively, with 8 bases between them. The CDR3 contains 12 residues. The CDR3 loop reads CSVGGGNQPQHF. CDR3 nucleotides: TGCAGCGTTGGTGGAGGGAATCAGCCCCAGCATTTT.

This clonotype was observed a few times. The chain carries TRBV27 and TRBJ2-1, with D possibly TRBD1 on 6 matching bases. V was trimmed by 5 bases and J by 0 bases, leaving 17 bases between them. The germline V gene has CDR1 MNHEY and CDR2 SMNVEV (reference sequence). CDR3 size: 17 residues. The CDR3 sequence: CASSNPVGARSYNEQFF. CDR3 DNA sequence: TGTGCCAGCAGTAACCCCGTGGGGGCGCGCTCCTACAATGAGCAGTTCTTC.

In its sample, this clonotype was seen many times. J is TRBJ2-3 and V is TRBV18; the D gene is possibly TRBD1 (5 bases). The germline gives CDR1 KGHSH, CDR2 LQKENI. Trimming took off 3 bases at V and 9 bases at J, with 7 bases between the two ends. This CDR3 has 11 residues. CDR3 DNA: TGTGCCAGCTCACCGGACATCACGCAGTATTTT. It translates to CASSPDITQYF.

The CDR3 DNA reads TGTGCCAGCAGACAAAACCCGGGGAATACGCAGTATTTT. This codes for CASRQNPGNTQYF. The rearrangement joins TRBV28 to TRBJ2-3; weak D call: TRBD2 (5 bases). V lost 6 bases and J lost 7, with 14 bases in between. The CDR3 is 13 amino acids. The germline gives CDR1 MDHEN, CDR2 SYDVKM. Looking up the rest from reference TRBV28 and TRBJ2-3 gives the full variable domain: DVKVTQSSRYLVKRTGEKVFLECVQDMDHENMFWYRQDPGLGLRLIYFSYDVKMKEKGDIPEGYSVSREKKERFSLILESASTNQTSMYLCASRQNPGNTQYFGPGTRLTVL.

About this clonotype itself: Given a much more abundant clone one base away, this may be a read error. The chain recombines TRBV12-3 or TRBV12-4 with TRBJ1-3; TRBD1 is a possible D gene (5 bases). The CDR3 length is 16 residues. CDR3 sequence: CASSLLPGHSGNTTYF. CDR3 DNA sequence: TGTGCCAGCAGTTTATTACCAGGACACTCTGGAAACACCACATATTTT.

About this clonotype: This may arise from a read error, as a much more abundant clone is one base away. The conserved closing phenylalanine or tryptophan is absent in this CDR3, likely reflecting a read error. The V call is TRBV28, the J call TRBJ1-2; 12 nucleotides agree with TRBD1. Germline-derived CDR1 and CDR2 are MDHEN and SYDVKM. The CDR3 loop spans 16 amino acids. With 6 bases clipped from V and 8 bases from J, the junction kept 13 bases outside the gene matches. CDR3 amino acids: CASSPGILGQGAGYTY. The CDR3 nucleotides are TGTGCCAGCAGCCCCGGGATATTGGGACAGGGGGCAGGCTACACCTAC.

Many counts were recorded for this clonotype. This rearrangement joins TRBV5-6 to TRBJ2-5; 9 bases align to TRBD1. Per the germline V gene, CDR1 is SGHDT and CDR2 is YYEEEE. Germline trimming cut 4 bases from V and 2 bases from J; bases unmatched to any gene: 6. This CDR3 has 15 residues. CDR3 sequence: CASSVPGQGQETQYF. The DNA of the CDR3 is TGTGCCAGCAGCGTCCCGGGACAGGGTCAAGAGACCCAGTACTTC.

This clonotype was counted ten times or more. The chain employs TRBV7-2 and TRBJ2-3, with D hard to call. The germline V and J ends were trimmed by 5 bases and 8 bases, with 8 bases remaining between them. Looked up from germline, CDR1 is SGHTA and CDR2 is FQGNSA. The CDR3 has 11 residues. As DNA, the CDR3 is TGTGCCAGCAGCCCAGCAGCTACGCAGTATTTT. It encodes CASSPAATQYF. Looking up the rest from reference TRBV7-2 and TRBJ2-3 gives the full variable domain: GAGVSQSPSNKVTEKGKDVELRCDPISGHTALYWYRQSLGQGLEFLIYFQGNSAPDKSGLPSDRFSAERTGGSVSTLTIQRTQQEDSAVYLCASSPAATQYFGPGTRLTVL.

The sample holds many counts of this clonotype. The rearrangement joins TRBV2 to TRBJ1-5; D unresolved. Per germline, CDR1 SNHLY and CDR2 FYNNEI. The CDR3 is 14 amino acids. V shed 6 bases and J shed 0 bases, with 9 bases lying between them. The CDR3 here is CASSAQNSNQPQHF. CDR3 coding DNA: TGTGCCAGCAGCGCCCAGAATAGCAATCAGCCCCAGCATTTT.

This clonotype was detected many times. The rearrangement joins TRBV10-1 to TRBJ2-1; possibly TRBD2 for D (6 bases). Trimming removed 6 bases from V and 4 bases from J, with 13 bases in between. Per germline, CDR1 WNHNN and CDR2 SYGVQD (reference sequence). The CDR3 has 14 residues. CDR3 protein: CASSPTGEYNEQFF. DNA of the CDR3: TGCGCCAGCAGCCCAACGGGAGAATACAATGAGCAGTTCTTC.

This clonotype was seen ten or more times. For the CDR3, the DNA is TGTGCCAGCAGTTACTCGAAGAATTCGGACAGTGAAATCTACGAGCAGTACTTC. It specifies CASSYSKNSDSEIYEQYF. The rearrangement joins TRBV6-2 or TRBV6-3 to TRBJ2-7; TRBD1 might be the D (6 bases). Trimming took off 0 bases at V and 3 bases at J, with 21 bases between the two ends. Looked up from germline, CDR1 is MNHEY and CDR2 is SVGEGT. The CDR3 is 18 amino acids.

This clonotype came up once. This is likely a read error, given that the CDR3 carries no conserved phenylalanine or tryptophan at its end. The CDR3 DNA reads TGTGCCAGCAGTCCCCTGGGGGCAGGGGGCGCGATTGTCAATCAGCCCCAGCATCTT. This codes for CASSPLGAGGAIVNQPQHL. This chain links TRBV28 with TRBJ1-5, with TRBD1 matching over 8 bases. The CDR3 sequence is 19 residues long. V lost 5 bases and J lost 3; bases outside the gene matches: 18. Germline V lookup: CDR1 MDHEN, CDR2 SYDVKM.

This clonotype was counted many times. V gene TRBV6-1 combines with J gene TRBJ1-3; TRBD1 aligns across 8 bases. The CDR3 contains 17 residues. J was trimmed by 0 bases and V by 4 bases; bases with no gene match: 8. Germline CDR1 reads MNHNS; CDR2 reads SASEGT. The CDR3 region is CASSVSWTGSSGNTIYF. CDR3 DNA sequence: TGTGCCAGCAGTGTATCTTGGACAGGGAGCTCTGGAAACACCATATATTTT.

This clonotype was counted between two and nine times. The V call is TRBV27, the J call TRBJ2-5, with 9 bases fitting TRBD2. Germline lookup yields CDR1 MNHEY and CDR2 SMNVEV (reference sequence). This CDR3 comprises 16 residues. Trimming took 0 bases from V and 4 from J; bases not matched to a gene: 6. The CDR3 DNA is TGTGCCAGCAGTTTATCGATAGCGGGAGTTCCAGAGACCCAGTACTTC. The encoded protein is CASSLSIAGVPETQYF.

This clonotype was counted many times. This rearrangement joins TRBV7-8 to TRBJ1-2; no reliable D call. The germline V and J ends were trimmed by 1 base and 7 bases, with 19 bases remaining between them. CDR1 and CDR2 from the germline V gene are SGHVS and FQNEAQ. The CDR3 contains 16 residues. The CDR3 protein is CASSLVLGSGLGGYTF. In DNA form, the CDR3 reads TGTGCCAGCAGCTTAGTCCTGGGGTCGGGGTTGGGTGGCTACACCTTC.

This clonotype has at least ten counts. The chain couples TRBV5-1 to TRBJ2-5; D not resolved. V lost 0 bases and J 2 bases, leaving 8 bases between the germline ends. Germline lookup yields CDR1 SGHRS and CDR2 YFSETQ. CDR3 length: 14 residues. CDR3 nucleotides: TGCGCCAGCAGCTTGGACCTACTTCAAGAGACCCAGTACTTC. Amino acid sequence: CASSLDLLQETQYF.